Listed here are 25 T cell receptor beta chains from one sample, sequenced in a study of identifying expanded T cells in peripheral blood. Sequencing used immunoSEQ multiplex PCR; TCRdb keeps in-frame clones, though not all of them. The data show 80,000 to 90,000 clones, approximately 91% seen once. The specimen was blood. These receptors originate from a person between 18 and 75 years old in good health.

In DNA form, the CDR3 reads TGTGCCAGCAGTACAAATAAGGGTAATTCACCCCTCCACTTT. Its translation: CASSTNKGNSPLHF. The chain couples TRBV2 to TRBJ1-6; D is uncertain. Germline V gene sequence: CDR1 SNHLY, CDR2 FYNNEI. Between the trimmed V and J ends, which lost 5 bases and 6 bases, there was a span of 11 bases. The CDR3 extends over 14 amino acids. The whole variable domain, filled in from reference TRBV2 and TRBJ1-6, reads EPEVTQTPSHQVTQMGQEVILRCVPISNHLYFYWYRQILGQKVEFLVSFYNNEISEKSEIFDDQFSVERPDGSNFTLKIRSTKLEDSAMYFCASSTNKGNSPLHFGNGTRLTVT.

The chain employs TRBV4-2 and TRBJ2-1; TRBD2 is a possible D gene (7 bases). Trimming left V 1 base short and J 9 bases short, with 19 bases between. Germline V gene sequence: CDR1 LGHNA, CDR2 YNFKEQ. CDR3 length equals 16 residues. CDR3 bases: TGTGCCAGCAGCCAAGTACGGGACACGGGGAGGGGTGAGCAGTTCTTC. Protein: CASSQVRDTGRGEQFF.

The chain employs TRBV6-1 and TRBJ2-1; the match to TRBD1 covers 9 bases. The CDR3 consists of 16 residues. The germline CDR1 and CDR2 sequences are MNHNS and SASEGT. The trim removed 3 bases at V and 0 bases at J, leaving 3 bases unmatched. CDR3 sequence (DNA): TGTGCCAGCAGTGACAAGACAGGGGGCTCCTACAATGAGCAGTTCTTC. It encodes CASSDKTGGSYNEQFF.

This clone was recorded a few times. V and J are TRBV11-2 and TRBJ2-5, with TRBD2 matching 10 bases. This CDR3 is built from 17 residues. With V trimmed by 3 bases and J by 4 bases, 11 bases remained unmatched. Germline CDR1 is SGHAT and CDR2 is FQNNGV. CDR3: CASSFGAGGPNGETQYF. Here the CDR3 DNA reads TGTGCCAGCAGCTTCGGAGCGGGGGGGCCAAACGGAGAGACCCAGTACTTC.

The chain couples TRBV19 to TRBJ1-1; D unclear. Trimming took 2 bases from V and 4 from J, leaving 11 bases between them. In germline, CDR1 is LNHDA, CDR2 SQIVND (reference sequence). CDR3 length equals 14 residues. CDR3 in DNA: TGTGCCAGTAGTATATCGGGGAAAGGCACTGAAGCTTTCTTT. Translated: CASSISGKGTEAFF.

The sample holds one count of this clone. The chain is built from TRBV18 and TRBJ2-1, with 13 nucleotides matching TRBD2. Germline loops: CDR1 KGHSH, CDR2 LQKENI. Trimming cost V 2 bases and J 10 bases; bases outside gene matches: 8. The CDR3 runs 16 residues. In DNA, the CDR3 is TGTGCCAGCTCACCAGCCACTAGCGGGGGGGCAGGAGAGCAGTTCTTC. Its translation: CASSPATSGGAGEQFF.

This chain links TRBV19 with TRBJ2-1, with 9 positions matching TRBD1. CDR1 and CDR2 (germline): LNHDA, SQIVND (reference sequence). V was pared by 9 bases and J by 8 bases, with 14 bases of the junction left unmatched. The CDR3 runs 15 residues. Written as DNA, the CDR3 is TGTGCCAGCGCGACTGTGGGACAGGGTTCCGATGAGCAGTTCTTC. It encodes CASATVGQGSDEQFF.

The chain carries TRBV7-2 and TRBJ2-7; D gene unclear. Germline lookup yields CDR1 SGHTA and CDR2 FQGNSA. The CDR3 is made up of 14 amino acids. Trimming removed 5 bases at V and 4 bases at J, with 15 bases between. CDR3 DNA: TGTGCCAGCAGCCAAATAGTCGTGGGGTACGAGCAGTACTTC. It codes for CASSQIVVGYEQYF.

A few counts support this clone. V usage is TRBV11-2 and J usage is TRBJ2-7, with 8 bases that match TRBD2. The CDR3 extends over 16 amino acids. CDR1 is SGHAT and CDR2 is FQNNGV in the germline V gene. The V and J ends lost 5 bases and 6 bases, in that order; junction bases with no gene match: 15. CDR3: CASSPGGGRPPGEQYF. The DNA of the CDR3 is TGTGCCAGCAGCCCGGGTGGCGGGAGGCCTCCGGGCGAGCAGTACTTC.

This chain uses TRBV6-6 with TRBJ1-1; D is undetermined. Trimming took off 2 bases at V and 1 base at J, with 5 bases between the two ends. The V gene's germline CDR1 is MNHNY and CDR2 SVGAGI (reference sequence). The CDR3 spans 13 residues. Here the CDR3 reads CASSYLGNTEAFF. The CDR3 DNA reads TGTGCCAGCAGTTACCTGGGGAACACTGAAGCTTTCTTT.

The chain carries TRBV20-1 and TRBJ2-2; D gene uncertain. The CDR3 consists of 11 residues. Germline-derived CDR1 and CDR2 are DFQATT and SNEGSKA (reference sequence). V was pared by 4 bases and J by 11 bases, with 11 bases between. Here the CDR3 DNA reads TGCAGTGCTAAAATCATCGGCGAGCTGTTTTTT. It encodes CSAKIIGELFF.

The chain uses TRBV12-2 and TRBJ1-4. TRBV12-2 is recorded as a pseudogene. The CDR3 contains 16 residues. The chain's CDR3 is CASSPTLGGGGEKLFF. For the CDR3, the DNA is TGTGCCAGCAGCCCAACCCTGGGCGGTGGAGGTGAAAAACTGTTTTTT.

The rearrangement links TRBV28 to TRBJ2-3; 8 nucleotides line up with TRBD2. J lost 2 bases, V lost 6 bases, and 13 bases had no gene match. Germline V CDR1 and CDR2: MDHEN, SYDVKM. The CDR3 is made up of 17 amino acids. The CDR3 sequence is CASSLYYGGGNTDTQYF. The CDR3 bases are TGTGCCAGCAGCCTGTACTACGGGGGGGGTAACACAGATACGCAGTATTTT.

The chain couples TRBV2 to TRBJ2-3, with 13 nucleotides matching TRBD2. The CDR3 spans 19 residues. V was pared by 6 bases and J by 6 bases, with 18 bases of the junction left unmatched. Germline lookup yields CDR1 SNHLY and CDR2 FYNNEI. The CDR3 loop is CASSVPGVTSGRAWDTQYF. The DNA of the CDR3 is TGTGCCAGCAGCGTCCCCGGCGTTACTAGCGGGAGGGCCTGGGATACGCAGTATTTT.

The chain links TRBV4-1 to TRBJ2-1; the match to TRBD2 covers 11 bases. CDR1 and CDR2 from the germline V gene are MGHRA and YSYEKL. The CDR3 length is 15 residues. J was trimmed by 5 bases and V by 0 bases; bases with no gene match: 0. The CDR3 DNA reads TGCGCCAGCAGCCAAGAGGGACTAGCGGACAATGAGCAGTTCTTC. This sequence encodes CASSQEGLADNEQFF.

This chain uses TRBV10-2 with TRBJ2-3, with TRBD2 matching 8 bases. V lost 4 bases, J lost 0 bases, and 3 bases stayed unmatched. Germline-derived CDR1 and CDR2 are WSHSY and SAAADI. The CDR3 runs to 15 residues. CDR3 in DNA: TGCGCCAGCAGTGCGCGGGGGGCTAGCACAGATACGCAGTATTTT. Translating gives CASSARGASTDTQYF.

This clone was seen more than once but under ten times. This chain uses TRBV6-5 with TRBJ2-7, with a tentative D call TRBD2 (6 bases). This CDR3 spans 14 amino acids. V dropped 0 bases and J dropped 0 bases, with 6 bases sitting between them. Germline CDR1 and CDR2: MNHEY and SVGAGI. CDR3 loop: CASSYSTSSYEQYF. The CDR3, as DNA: TGTGCCAGCAGTTACTCGACTAGCTCCTACGAGCAGTACTTC.

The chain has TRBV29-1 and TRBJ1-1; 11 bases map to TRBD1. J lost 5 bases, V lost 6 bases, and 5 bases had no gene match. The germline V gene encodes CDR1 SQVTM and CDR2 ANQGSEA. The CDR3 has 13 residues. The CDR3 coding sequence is TGCAGCGTGGGGACAGGGGGTATGACTGAAGCTTTCTTT. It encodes CSVGTGGMTEAFF.

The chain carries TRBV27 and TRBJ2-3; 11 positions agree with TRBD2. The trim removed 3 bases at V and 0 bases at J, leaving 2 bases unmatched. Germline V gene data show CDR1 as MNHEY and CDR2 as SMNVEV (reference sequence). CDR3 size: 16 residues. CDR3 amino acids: CASSLRLAGSTDTQYF. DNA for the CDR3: TGTGCCAGCAGTTTGAGACTAGCGGGGAGCACAGATACGCAGTATTTT.

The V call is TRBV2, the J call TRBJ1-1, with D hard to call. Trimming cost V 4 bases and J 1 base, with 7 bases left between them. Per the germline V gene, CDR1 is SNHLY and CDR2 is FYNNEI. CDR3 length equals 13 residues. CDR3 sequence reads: CASSARGNTEAFF. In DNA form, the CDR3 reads TGTGCCAGCAGTGCCAGAGGGAACACTGAAGCTTTCTTT.

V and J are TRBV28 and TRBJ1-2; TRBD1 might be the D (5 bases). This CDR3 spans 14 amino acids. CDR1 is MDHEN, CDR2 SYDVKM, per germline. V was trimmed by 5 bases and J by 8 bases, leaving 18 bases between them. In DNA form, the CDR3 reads TGTGCCAGCAGTATGCGGGACGCCCGCCGGGGCTACACCTTC. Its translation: CASSMRDARRGYTF.

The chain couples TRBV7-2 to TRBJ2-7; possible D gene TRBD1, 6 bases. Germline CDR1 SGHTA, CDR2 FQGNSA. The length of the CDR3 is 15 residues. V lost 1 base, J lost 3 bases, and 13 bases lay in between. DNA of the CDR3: TGTGCCAGCAGCTTAGGGGCAGGGGAGCGCTACGAGCAGTACTTC. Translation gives CASSLGAGERYEQYF.

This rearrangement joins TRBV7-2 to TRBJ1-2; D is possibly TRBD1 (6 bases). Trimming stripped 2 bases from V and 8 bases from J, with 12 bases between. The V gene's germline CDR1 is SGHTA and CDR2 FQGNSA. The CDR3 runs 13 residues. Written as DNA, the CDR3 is TGTGCCAGCAGCTTACGGCAGGGGAGAGGCTACACCTTC. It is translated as CASSLRQGRGYTF.

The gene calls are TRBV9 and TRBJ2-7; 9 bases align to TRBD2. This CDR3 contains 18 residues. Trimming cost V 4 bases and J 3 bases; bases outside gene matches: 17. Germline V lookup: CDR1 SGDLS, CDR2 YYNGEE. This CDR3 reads CASSHPQTPSGRIYEQYF. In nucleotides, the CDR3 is TGTGCCAGCAGCCATCCACAGACCCCGAGCGGGAGGATCTACGAGCAGTACTTC. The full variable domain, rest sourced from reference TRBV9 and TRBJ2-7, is DSGVTQTPKHLITATGQRVTLRCSPRSGDLSVYWYQQSLDQGLQFLIQYYNGEERAKGNILERFSAQQFPDLHSELNLSSLELGDSALYFCASSHPQTPSGRIYEQYFGPGTRLTVT.

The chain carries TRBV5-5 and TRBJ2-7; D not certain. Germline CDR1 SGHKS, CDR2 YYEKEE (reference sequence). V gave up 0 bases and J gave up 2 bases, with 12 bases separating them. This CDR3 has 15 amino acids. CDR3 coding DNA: TGTGCCAGCAGCTTGGGGCCAGAAGGAACCTACGAGCAGTACTTC. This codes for CASSLGPEGTYEQYF.